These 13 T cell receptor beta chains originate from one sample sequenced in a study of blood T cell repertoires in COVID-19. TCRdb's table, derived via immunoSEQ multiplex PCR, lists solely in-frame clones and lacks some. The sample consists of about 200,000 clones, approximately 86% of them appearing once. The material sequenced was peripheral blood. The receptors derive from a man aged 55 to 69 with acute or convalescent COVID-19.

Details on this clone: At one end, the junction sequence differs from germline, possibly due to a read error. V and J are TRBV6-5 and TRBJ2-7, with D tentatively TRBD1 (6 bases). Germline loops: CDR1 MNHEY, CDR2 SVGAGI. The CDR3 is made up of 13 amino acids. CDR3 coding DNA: TGTGCCGGCAGTTACTCAGGGGTGTACGAGCAGTACTTC. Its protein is CAGSYSGVYEQYF.

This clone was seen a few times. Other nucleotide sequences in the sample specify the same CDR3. The CDR3 is CASSPGQQETQYF. Written as DNA, the CDR3 is TGTGCCAGCTCACCGGGACAGCAAGAGACCCAGTACTTC. The J gene is TRBJ2-5, the V gene TRBV18; 7 nucleotides line up with TRBD1. Germline-derived CDR1 and CDR2 are KGHSH and LQKENI. The CDR3 spans 13 residues. V shed 3 bases and J 2 bases; nucleotides not matched to a gene: 0.

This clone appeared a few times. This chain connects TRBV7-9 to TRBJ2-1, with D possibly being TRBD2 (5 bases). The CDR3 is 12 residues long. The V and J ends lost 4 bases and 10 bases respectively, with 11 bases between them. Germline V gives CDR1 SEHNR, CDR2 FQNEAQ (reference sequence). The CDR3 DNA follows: TGTGCCAGCAGCTCTGTCGGGAAGGAGCAGTTCTTC. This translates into CASSSVGKEQFF.

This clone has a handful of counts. This chain's CDR3 is CASSIGTKFNTEAFF. CDR3 sequence (DNA): TGTGCCAGTAGTATAGGGACAAAATTCAACACTGAAGCTTTCTTT. This chain connects TRBV19 to TRBJ1-1; TRBD1 might be the D (5 bases). The V and J ends lost 1 base and 2 bases respectively, with 11 bases between them. The length of the CDR3 is 15 residues. CDR1 and CDR2 from the germline V gene are LNHDA and SQIVND (reference sequence).

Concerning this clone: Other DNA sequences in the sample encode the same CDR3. CDR3 in DNA: TGCGCCAGCAGCCTTTCCGGGACTACATACAATGAGCAGTTCTTC. This codes for CASSLSGTTYNEQFF. The chain combines TRBV5-1 with TRBJ2-1, with TRBD2 matching over 7 bases. After removal of 4 bases from V and 4 bases from J, the junction contained 8 bases not matched to a gene. The CDR3 extends over 15 amino acids. Germline-derived CDR1 and CDR2 are SGHRS and YFSETQ.

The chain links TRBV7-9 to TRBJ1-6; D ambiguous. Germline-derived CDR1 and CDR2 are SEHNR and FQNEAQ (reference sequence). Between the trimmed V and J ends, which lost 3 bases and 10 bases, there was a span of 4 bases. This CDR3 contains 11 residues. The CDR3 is CASSFGSPLHF. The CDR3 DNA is TGTGCCAGCAGCTTCGGGTCACCCCTCCACTTT. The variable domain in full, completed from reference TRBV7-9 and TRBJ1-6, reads DTGVSQNPRHKITKRGQNVTFRCDPISEHNRLYWYRQTLGQGPEFLTYFQNEAQLEKSRLLSDRFSAERPKGSFSTLEIQRTEQGDSAMYLCASSFGSPLHFGNGTRLTVT.

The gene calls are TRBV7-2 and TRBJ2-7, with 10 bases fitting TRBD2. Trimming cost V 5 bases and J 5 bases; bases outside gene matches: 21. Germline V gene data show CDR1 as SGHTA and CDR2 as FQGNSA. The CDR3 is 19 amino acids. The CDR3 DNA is TGTGCCAGCAGCCTCTCTAGAGCGGGGGGGCTTTTCCTCCTCCACGAGCAGTACTTC. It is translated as CASSLSRAGGLFLLHEQYF. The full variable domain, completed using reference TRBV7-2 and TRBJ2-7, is GAGVSQSPSNKVTEKGKDVELRCDPISGHTALYWYRQSLGQGLEFLIYFQGNSAPDKSGLPSDRFSAERTGGSVSTLTIQRTQQEDSAVYLCASSLSRAGGLFLLHEQYFGPGTRLTVT.

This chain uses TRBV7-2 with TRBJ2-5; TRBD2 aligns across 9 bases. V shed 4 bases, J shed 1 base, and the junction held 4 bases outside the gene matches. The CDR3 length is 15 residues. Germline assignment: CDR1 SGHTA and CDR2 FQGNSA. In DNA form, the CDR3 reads TGTGCCAGCAGCTGGAGCGGGGGGCGCCAAGAGACCCAGTACTTC. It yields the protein CASSWSGGRQETQYF.

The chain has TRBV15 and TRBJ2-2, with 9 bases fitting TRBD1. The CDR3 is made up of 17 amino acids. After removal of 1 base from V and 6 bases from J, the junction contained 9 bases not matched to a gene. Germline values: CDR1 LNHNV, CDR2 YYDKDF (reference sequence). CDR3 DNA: TGTGCCACCAGCAGAGGTACCGGGACAGGGAGGGCCGGGGAGCTGTTTTTT. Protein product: CATSRGTGTGRAGELFF.

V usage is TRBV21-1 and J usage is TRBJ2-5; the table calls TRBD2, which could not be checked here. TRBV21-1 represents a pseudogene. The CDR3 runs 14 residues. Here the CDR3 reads CASSKCPRQETQYF. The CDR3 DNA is TGTGCCAGCAGCAAATGCCCTAGACAAGAGACCCAGTACTTC.

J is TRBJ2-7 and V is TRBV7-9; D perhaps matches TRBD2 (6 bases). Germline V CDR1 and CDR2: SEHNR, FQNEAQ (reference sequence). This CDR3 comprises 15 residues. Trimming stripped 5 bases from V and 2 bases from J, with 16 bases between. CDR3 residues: CASSLLGGRAYEQYF. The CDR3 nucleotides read TGTGCCAGCAGCCTCCTGGGGGGTCGGGCCTACGAGCAGTACTTC. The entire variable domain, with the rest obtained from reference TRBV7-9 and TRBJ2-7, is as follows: DTGVSQNPRHKITKRGQNVTFRCDPISEHNRLYWYRQTLGQGPEFLTYFQNEAQLEKSRLLSDRFSAERPKGSFSTLEIQRTEQGDSAMYLCASSLLGGRAYEQYFGPGTRLTVT.

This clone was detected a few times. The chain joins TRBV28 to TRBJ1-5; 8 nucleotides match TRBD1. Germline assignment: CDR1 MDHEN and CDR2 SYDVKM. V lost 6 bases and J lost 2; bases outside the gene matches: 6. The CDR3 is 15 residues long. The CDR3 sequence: CASSGQGWRNQPQHF. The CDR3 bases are TGTGCCAGCAGCGGACAGGGATGGCGCAATCAGCCCCAGCATTTT.

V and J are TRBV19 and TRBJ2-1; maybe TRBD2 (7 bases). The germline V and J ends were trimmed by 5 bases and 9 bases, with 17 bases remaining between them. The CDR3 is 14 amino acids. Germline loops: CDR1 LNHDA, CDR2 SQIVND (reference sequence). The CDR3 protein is CASSGGGAIGEQFF. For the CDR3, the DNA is TGTGCCAGTAGTGGTGGGGGGGCCATCGGTGAGCAGTTCTTC. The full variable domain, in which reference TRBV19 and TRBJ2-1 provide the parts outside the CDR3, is DGGITQSPKYLFRKEGQNVTLSCEQNLNHDAMYWYRQDPGQGLRLIYYSQIVNDFQKGDIAEGYSVSREKKESFPLTVTSAQKNPTAFYLCASSGGGAIGEQFFGPGTRLTVL.